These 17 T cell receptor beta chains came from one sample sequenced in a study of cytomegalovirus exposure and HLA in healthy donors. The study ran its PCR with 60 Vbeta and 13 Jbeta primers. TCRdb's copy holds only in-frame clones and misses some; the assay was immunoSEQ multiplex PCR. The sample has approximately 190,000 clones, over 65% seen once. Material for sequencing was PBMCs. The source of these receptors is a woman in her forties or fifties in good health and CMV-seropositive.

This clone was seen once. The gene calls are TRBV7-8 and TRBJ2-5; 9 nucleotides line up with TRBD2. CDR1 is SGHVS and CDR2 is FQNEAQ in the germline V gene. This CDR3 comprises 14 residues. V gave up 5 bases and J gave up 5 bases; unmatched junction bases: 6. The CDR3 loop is CASSPSGTSETQYF. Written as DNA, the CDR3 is TGTGCCAGCAGCCCCAGTGGGACTAGCGAGACCCAGTACTTC.

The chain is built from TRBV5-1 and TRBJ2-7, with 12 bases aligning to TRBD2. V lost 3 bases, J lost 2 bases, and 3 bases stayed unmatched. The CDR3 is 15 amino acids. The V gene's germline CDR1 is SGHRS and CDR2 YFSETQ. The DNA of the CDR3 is TGCGCCAGCAGCTGGACTAGCGGGGTTACCTACGAGCAGTACTTC. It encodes CASSWTSGVTYEQYF.

CDR3 coding DNA: TGTGCCACCGAGGGGGGGAAGGGGAATTCACCCCTCCACTTT. This gives the protein CATEGGKGNSPLHF. The V gene is TRBV6-1, the J gene TRBJ1-6, with D perhaps TRBD1 (6 bases). Trimming removed 10 bases at V and 7 bases at J, with 17 bases between. This CDR3 contains 14 residues. From germline, CDR1 is MNHNS and CDR2 SASEGT.

Here the CDR3 DNA reads TGTGCCAGCAGCCCGCGAGACGCCCGGGGAAACACTGAAGCTTTCTTT. Translating gives CASSPRDARGNTEAFF. The chain carries TRBV14 and TRBJ1-1; D is ambiguous. This CDR3 contains 16 residues. V was shortened by 4 bases and J by 2 bases, with 17 bases between the two germline ends. Germline loops: CDR1 SGHDN, CDR2 FVKESK.

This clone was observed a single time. CDR3 region: CASSVTGTPEGEKLFF. DNA of the CDR3: TGTGCCAGCAGCGTCACCGGGACTCCCGAAGGGGAAAAACTGTTTTTT. The chain employs TRBV11-2 and TRBJ1-4; D perhaps matches TRBD1 (5 bases). The germline V gene encodes CDR1 SGHAT and CDR2 FQNNGV. Between the trimmed V and J ends, which lost 5 bases and 8 bases, there was a span of 21 bases. The CDR3 extends over 16 amino acids.

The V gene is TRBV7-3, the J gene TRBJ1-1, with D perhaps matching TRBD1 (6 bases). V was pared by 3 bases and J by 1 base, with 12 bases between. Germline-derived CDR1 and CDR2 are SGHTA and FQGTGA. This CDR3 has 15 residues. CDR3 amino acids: CASSFSGGANTEAFF. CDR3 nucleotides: TGTGCCAGCAGCTTCTCGGGGGGGGCGAACACTGAAGCTTTCTTT. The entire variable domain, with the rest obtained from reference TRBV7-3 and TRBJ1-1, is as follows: GAGVSQTPSNKVTEKGKYVELRCDPISGHTALYWYRQSLGQGPEFLIYFQGTGAADDSGLPNDRFFAVRPEGSVSTLKIQRTERGDSAVYLCASSFSGGANTEAFFGQGTRLTVV.

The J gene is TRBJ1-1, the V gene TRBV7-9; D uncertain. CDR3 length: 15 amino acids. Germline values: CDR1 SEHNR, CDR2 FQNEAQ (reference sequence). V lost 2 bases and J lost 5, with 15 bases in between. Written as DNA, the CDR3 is TGTGCCAGCAGCTTATCTGCGGGGAGAGGTACTGAAGCTTTCTTT. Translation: CASSLSAGRGTEAFF.

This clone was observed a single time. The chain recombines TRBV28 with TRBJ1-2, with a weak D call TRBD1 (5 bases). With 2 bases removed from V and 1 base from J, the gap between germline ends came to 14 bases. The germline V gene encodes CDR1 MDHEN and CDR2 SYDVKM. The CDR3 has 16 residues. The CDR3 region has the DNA TGTGCCAGCAGTTTACCAGGGAGGTCGGTTAACTATGGCTACACCTTC. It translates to CASSLPGRSVNYGYTF.

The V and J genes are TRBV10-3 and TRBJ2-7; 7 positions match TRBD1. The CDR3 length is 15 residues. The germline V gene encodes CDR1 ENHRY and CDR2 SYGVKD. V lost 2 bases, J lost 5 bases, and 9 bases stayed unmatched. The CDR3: CAISELEGGFNEQYF. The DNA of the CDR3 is TGTGCCATCAGTGAGCTTGAAGGGGGCTTTAACGAGCAGTACTTC.

The CDR3 DNA reads TGTGCCAGCAGCCCCAAACCCGTGGAGTATAATTCACCCCTCCACTTT. This codes for CASSPKPVEYNSPLHF. The chain joins TRBV7-3 to TRBJ1-6; D unclear. The V end lost 5 bases, the J end lost 4 bases, and 15 bases lay between the germline ends. The germline V gene encodes CDR1 SGHTA and CDR2 FQGTGA. This CDR3 is 16 amino acids long.

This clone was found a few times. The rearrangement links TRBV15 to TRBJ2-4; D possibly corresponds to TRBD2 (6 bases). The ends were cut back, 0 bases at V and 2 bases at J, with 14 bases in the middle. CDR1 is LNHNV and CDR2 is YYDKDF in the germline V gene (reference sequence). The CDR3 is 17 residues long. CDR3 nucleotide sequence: TGTGCCACCAGCAGAGATGGTGGTGGGGGGACCAAAAACATTCAGTACTTC. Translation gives CATSRDGGGGTKNIQYF.

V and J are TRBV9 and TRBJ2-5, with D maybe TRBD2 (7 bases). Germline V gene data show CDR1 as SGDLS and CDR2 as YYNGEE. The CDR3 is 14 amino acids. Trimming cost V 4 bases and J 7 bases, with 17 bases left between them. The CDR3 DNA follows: TGTGCCAGCAGCCTGAACTGGGGGGGCGGGACCCAGTACTTC. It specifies CASSLNWGGGTQYF.

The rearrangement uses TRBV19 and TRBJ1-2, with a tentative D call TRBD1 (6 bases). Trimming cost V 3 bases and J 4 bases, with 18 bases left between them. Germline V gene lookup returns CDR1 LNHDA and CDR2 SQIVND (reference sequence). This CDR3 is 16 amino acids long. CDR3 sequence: CASSIRADRPVYGYTF. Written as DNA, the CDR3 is TGTGCCAGTAGTATTAGGGCCGACAGGCCGGTCTATGGCTACACCTTC.

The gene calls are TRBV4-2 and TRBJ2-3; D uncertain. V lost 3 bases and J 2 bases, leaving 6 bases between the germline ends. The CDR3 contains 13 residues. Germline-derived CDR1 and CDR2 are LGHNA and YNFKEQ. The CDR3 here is CASSQETTDTQYF. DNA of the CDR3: TGTGCCAGCAGCCAGGAGACCACAGATACGCAGTATTTT.

The CDR3, as DNA: TGTGCCAGCAGCTTAGGTGTTGCAGGGGCTAGCAATCAGCCCCAGCATTTT. Translated: CASSLGVAGASNQPQHF. The chain is built from TRBV7-2 and TRBJ1-5, with D maybe TRBD1 (6 bases). V lost 1 base and J lost 0, with 13 bases in between. This CDR3 comprises 17 residues. Germline loops: CDR1 SGHTA, CDR2 FQGNSA.

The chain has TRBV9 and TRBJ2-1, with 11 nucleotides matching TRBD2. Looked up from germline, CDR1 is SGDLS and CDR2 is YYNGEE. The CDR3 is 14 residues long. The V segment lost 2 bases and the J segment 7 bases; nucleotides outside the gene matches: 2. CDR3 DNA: TGTGCCAGCAGCGTTAGCGGGGGGGCAAATGAGCAGTTCTTC. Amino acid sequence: CASSVSGGANEQFF. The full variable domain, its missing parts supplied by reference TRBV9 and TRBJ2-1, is DSGVTQTPKHLITATGQRVTLRCSPRSGDLSVYWYQQSLDQGLQFLIQYYNGEERAKGNILERFSAQQFPDLHSELNLSSLELGDSALYFCASSVSGGANEQFFGPGTRLTVL.

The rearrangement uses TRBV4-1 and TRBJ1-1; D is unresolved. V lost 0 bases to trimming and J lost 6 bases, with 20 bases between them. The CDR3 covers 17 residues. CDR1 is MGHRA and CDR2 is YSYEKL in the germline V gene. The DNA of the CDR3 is TGCGCCAGCAGCCAAGATAGCACTATCCCCGGAACGGCTGAAGCTTTCTTT. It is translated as CASSQDSTIPGTAEAFF.